What follows describes a single TCR beta chain. The sample holds many counts of this clonotype. What antigen it recognizes has not been identified. The input lacks base qualities; no much larger clone sits a single base away. For the unsorted PBMC libraries, 2 million PBMCs were stored in RNAlater at -80 degrees C until RNA extraction and were used to generate the libraries. The multiple sclerosis patients were enrolled in a US clinical protocol that used magnetic resonance imaging to evaluate disease progression. Peripheral blood was subjected to Ficoll-Hypaque density gradient centrifugation to isolate PBMCs, which were then cryopreserved in liquid nitrogen. This sample was taken from a study of neurological immune-mediated disorders (dated by TCRdb to the late 2010s). A note on the overall study: Among the approximately 34 multiple sclerosis patients, relapsing-remitting MS accounted for some 30 and secondary progressive MS accounted for 3. Of the 68 subjects in the cohort, approximately 15 were HAM/TSP patients, some 35 were multiple sclerosis patients, and approximately 20 were healthy controls. The approximately 110 TCR-beta libraries included longitudinal samples, technical triplicates and paired sorted CD4+ and CD8+ T-cell subsets alongside PBMC samples. Peripheral blood TCR-beta repertoires from HTLV-I-associated myelopathy (HAM/TSP) patients, multiple sclerosis patients and healthy controls were compared by UMI-based sequencing. What the work shows at the level of the full study, not this receptor alone: Repertoires from 18 of 34 MS patients were grouped by phylogenetic analysis into a cluster of related CDR3 sequences, suggesting a possible repertoire-level signature. The MS cluster showed no association with clinical or MRI features, and the authors stated that larger cohorts are needed. TCR clonal expansion was greatest in HAM/TSP patients and smallest in MS patients, who ranked below even healthy controls. No identical CDR3 amino acid sequences were found to be shared among expanded clones across subjects, suggesting that TCR-beta repertoires were private in all groups.

CDR1 and CDR2 (SGHRS, YFSETQ) derive from the germline V gene. The CDR3 contains 15 residues, cysteine and phenylalanine counted. The only DNA kept is the CDR3, 45 bases in frame from the first base. V loses 0 bases of germline sequence and J loses 9 bases, and the interval between the two ends is 13 bases. cDNA was synthesized by template-switch 5'RACE using a primer carrying a 10-nucleotide random unique molecular identifier by which each TCR transcript was tagged. Every sequencing run yielded over 170 million TCR-beta sequences covering 15-18 subjects. The RNeasy kit was used to extract total RNA. Using the KAPA Real-time Library Amplification kit, TCR-beta VDJ regions were amplified with primers for the TCR constant region and the 5'RACE anchor. Sample indexes and Illumina adaptors were added in a first PCR, after which library yield was increased in a second PCR. After Ampure bead purification, the roughly 650 bp TCR product was size-selected on a 2% E-gel SizeSelection system. Library quality was checked on a Bioanalyzer, concentration was measured with Qubit, and libraries were quantified with the Kapa Library Quantification kit before pooling. An Illumina HiSeq 2500 sequenced the libraries paired-end 2 x 150 bp. To increase sequence diversity, roughly 24-30% phiX was spiked into each library pool. The authors' analysis ran thus. Quality-filtered reads were processed with the UMI-based MiGEC pipeline, and over 80% of raw TCR sequences were removed by the MiGEC pipeline during error correction. IMGT germline references were used for aligning VDJ genes, and each clonotype was defined as a unique CDR3 amino acid sequence together with its V-J genes. Clonal expansion, Shannon diversity, and CDR3 relatedness (CalcPairwiseDistances, ClusterSamples) were evaluated with VDJtools, and phylogenetic trees were built with CLCbio workbench. Clones with at least 8 unique UMIs were defined as expanded, with this threshold being based on coefficient-of-variation modelling across technical triplicates. In-frame beta chains were kept once TCRdb had trimmed the public reads at Q25 with fastp and called clones with MiXCR. CDR3 protein sequences are deduplicated, and each keeps its most common genes and DNA. The V and J calls were determined by TCRdb, not by the authors. This sample lists 66,000 or so distinct CDR3 sequences; around 5.5% were detected once. About 2.8% of the sample is held by the ten biggest clonotypes.

The receptor comes from a woman in her thirties with multiple sclerosis. Sequencing was done on a sample of PBMCs. The V gene is TRBV5-1 and the J gene is TRBJ1-6; the D gene is perhaps TRBD1, on 6 matching bases. CDR3 protein: CASSLGQAVGSPLHF. The nucleotide sequence reads as follows: TGCGCCAGCAGCTTGGGACAGGCCGTTGGTTCACCCCTCCACTTT.